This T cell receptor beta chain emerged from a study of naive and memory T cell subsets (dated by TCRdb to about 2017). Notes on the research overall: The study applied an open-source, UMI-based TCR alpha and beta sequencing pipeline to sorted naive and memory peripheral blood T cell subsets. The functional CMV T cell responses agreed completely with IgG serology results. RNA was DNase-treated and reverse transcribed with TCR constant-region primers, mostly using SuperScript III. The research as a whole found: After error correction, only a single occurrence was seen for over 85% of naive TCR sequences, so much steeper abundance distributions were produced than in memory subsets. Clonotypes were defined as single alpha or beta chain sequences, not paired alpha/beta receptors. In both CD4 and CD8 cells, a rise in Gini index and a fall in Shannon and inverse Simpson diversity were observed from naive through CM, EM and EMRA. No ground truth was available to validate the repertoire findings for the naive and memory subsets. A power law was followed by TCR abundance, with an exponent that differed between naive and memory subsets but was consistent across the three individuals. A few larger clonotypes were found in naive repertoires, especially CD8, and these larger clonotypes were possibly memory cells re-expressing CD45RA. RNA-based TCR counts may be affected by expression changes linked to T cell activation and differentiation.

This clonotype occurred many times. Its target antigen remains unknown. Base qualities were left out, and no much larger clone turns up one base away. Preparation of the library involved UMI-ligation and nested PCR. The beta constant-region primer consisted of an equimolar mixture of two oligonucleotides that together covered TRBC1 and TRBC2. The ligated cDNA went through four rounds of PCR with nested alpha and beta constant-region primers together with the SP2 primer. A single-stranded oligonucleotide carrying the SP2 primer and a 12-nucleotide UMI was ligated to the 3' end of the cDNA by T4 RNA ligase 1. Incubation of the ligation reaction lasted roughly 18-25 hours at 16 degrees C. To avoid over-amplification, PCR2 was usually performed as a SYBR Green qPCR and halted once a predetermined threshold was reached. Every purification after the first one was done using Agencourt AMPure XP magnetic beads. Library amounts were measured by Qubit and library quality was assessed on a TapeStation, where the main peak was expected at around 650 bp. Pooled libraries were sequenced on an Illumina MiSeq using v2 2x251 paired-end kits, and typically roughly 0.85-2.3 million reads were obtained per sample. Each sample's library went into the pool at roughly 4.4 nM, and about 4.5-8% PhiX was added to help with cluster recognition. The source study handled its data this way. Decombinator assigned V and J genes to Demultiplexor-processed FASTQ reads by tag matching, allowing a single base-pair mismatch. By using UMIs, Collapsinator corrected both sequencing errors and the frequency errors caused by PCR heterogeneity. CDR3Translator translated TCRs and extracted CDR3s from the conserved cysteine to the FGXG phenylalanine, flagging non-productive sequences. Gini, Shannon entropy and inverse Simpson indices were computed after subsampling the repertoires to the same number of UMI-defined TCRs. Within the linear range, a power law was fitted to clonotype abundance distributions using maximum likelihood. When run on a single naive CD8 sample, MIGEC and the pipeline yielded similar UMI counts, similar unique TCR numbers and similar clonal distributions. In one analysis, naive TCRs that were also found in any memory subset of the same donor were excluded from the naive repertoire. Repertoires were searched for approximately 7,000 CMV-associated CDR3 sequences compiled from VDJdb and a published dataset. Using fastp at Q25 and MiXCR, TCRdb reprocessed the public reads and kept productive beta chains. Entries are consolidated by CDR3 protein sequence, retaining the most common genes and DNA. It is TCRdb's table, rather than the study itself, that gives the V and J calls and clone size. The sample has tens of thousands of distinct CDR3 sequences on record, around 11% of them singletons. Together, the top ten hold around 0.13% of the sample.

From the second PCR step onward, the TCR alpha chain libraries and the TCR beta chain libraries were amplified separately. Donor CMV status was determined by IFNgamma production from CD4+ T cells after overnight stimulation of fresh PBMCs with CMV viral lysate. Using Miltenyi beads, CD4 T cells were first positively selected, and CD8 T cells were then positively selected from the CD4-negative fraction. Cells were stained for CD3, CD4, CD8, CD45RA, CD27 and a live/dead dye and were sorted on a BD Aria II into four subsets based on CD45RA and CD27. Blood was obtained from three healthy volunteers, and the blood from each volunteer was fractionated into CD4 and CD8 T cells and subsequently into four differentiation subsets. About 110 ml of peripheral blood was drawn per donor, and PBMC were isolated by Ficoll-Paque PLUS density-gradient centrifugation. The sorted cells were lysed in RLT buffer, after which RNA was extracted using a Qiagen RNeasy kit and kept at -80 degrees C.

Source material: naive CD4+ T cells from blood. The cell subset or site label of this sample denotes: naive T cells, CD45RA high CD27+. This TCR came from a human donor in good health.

The nucleotide sequence reads TGTGCCATCAGGAGCGACAGTTCTGGGGCCAACGTCCTGACTTTC. This codes for CAIRSDSSGANVLTF. The chain was built from TRBV10-3 and TRBJ2-6; the D gene is possibly TRBD1, with 5 bases matching. Trimming takes 6 bases from V and 1 base from J, and the germline ends sit 10 bases apart. The CDR3, from cysteine to phenylalanine, totals 15 residues. The DNA shown is the 45-base CDR3, in frame from base 1. CDR1 and CDR2 are read off the germline V gene as ENHRY and SYGVKD.